This passage covers 10 T cell receptor beta chains from one sample sequenced in a study of blood T cell repertoires in COVID-19. Produced via immunoSEQ multiplex PCR; TCRdb's table is partial and in-frame only. This table has 50,000 to 60,000 clones, 81% appearing once. Sequences were obtained from peripheral blood. The receptor set was obtained from an elderly woman with COVID-19, enrolled during active disease.

J is TRBJ1-1 and V is TRBV6-5; 8 bases are a match to TRBD1. The CDR3 has 14 residues. In germline, CDR1 is MNHEY, CDR2 SVGAGI. V was clipped by 11 bases and J by 7 bases; unmatched bases: 15. The CDR3 here is CAATRGRQNGEAFF. In DNA, the CDR3 is TGTGCCGCAACCAGGGGGCGACAAAATGGTGAAGCTTTCTTT.

The genes are TRBV19 and TRBJ2-7, with D perhaps TRBD1 (5 bases). The CDR3 loop spans 13 amino acids. Trimming stripped 4 bases from V and 9 bases from J, with 16 bases between. Germline assignment: CDR1 LNHDA and CDR2 SQIVND (reference sequence). This CDR3 is CASSNIGHPWQYF. The DNA for the CDR3 is TGTGCCAGTAGTAATATAGGACACCCGTGGCAGTACTTC.

The J gene is TRBJ1-4, the V gene TRBV5-5, with D unresolved. V lost 4 bases and J 3 bases, leaving 13 bases between the germline ends. There are 15 residues in the CDR3. Germline CDR1 reads SGHKS; CDR2 reads YYEKEE (reference sequence). CDR3 sequence (DNA): TGTGCCAGCAGCCCGGTATCCACCGCTAATGAAAAACTGTTTTTT. Translating it yields CASSPVSTANEKLFF.

This chain uses TRBV29-1 with TRBJ1-2; no definite D call. Germline loops: CDR1 SQVTM, CDR2 ANQGSEA. The CDR3 is made up of 12 amino acids. Trimming pared 7 bases from V and 2 bases from J, leaving 11 bases between. In DNA, the CDR3 is TGCAGCGCTGCTGGCCGCAACTATGGCTACACCTTC. This gives the protein CSAAGRNYGYTF.

This clone was seen just once. The V gene is TRBV19, the J gene TRBJ2-2, with D possibly matching TRBD1 (7 bases). Per germline, CDR1 LNHDA and CDR2 SQIVND (reference sequence). V gave up 1 base and J gave up 7 bases, with 19 bases separating them. The CDR3 totals 17 residues. CDR3 amino acids: CASSIAPNSGGYGELFF. The CDR3 coding sequence is TGTGCCAGTAGTATAGCCCCGAATTCAGGGGGGTACGGGGAGCTGTTTTTT.

The chain employs TRBV28 and TRBJ2-7; TRBD2 aligns across 7 bases. Germline CDR1 MDHEN, CDR2 SYDVKM. The V and J ends lost 10 bases and 4 bases, in that order; junction bases with no gene match: 16. The length of the CDR3 is 15 residues. The CDR3 DNA follows: TGTGCCACCAATCGGGCCCGGGACTACTCATACGAGCAGTACTTC. It yields the protein CATNRARDYSYEQYF.

The rearrangement uses TRBV7-3 and TRBJ2-2, with a possible D match to TRBD2 (5 bases). This CDR3 has 12 residues. The germline V gene encodes CDR1 SGHTA and CDR2 FQGTGA. The V end lost 9 bases, the J end lost 7 bases, and 12 bases lay between the germline ends. CDR3 protein: CASRGSYGELFF. DNA of the CDR3: TGTGCCAGTCGGGGTAGTTACGGGGAGCTGTTTTTT.

For the CDR3, the DNA is TGTGCCAGAGGGACTAGCGGTGGGATCTACGAGCAGTACTTC. Protein product: CARGTSGGIYEQYF. The gene calls are TRBV2 and TRBJ2-7, with 11 bases fitting TRBD2. V was pared by 9 bases and J by 3 bases, with 7 bases of the junction left unmatched. Germline V gene sequence: CDR1 SNHLY, CDR2 FYNNEI. The CDR3 covers 14 residues.

This clone was counted only a few times. The V call is TRBV19, the J call TRBJ1-1; 8 bases map to TRBD1. This CDR3 contains 13 residues. CDR1 LNHDA and CDR2 SQIVND come from the germline V gene (reference sequence). V gave up 6 bases and J gave up 10 bases; unmatched junction bases: 10. The CDR3 loop is CASSPQGAGGAFF. The DNA of the CDR3 is TGTGCCAGTAGCCCCCAGGGGGCTGGTGGAGCTTTCTTT.

The chain couples TRBV6-2 or TRBV6-3 to TRBJ2-5, with TRBD2 identical over 8 bases. CDR1 is MNHEY and CDR2 is SVGEGT in the germline V gene. The CDR3 has 17 amino acids. The ends lost 5 bases at V and 7 bases at J; junction bases unmatched: 18. This chain's CDR3 is CASSPGTSPIGIGTQYF. The DNA of the CDR3 is TGTGCCAGCAGTCCCGGGACTAGTCCAATAGGTATCGGGACCCAGTACTTC.